What follows are 29 T cell receptor beta chains derived from one specimen sequenced in a study of graft-versus-host responses after intestinal transplantation. TCRdb's copy holds only in-frame clones and misses some; the assay was immunoSEQ multiplex PCR. This sample has under 80,000 clones, with 92% found just once. The sample here was PBMCs, taken 98 days after intestinal transplantation. Source of these receptors: a human patient who received an intestinal transplant, so some T cells may come from the graft donor.

In nucleotides, the CDR3 is TGTGCCTGGGGACAGGTCCTATCCTCTGGGGCCAACGTCCTGACTTTC. Translated, it gives CAWGQVLSSGANVLTF. The chain has TRBV30 and TRBJ2-6, with TRBD1 matching over 7 bases. The CDR3 consists of 16 residues. V trimming: 5 bases; J trimming: 0 bases; junction bases outside the gene matches: 7. Germline values: CDR1 GTSNPN, CDR2 SVGIG (reference sequence).

This clone was counted once. This chain joins TRBV7-4 and TRBJ2-1; D unclear. V shed 4 bases and J shed 7 bases, with 11 bases lying between them. The length of the CDR3 is 13 residues. The germline gives CDR1 SGHVT, CDR2 SQSDAQ. The CDR3 sequence: CASSYPRWNEQFF. The CDR3 DNA sequence: TGTGCCAGCAGCTACCCCCGCTGGAATGAGCAGTTCTTC.

This chain joins TRBV12-5 and TRBJ1-1; D may be TRBD1 (5 bases). Germline lookup yields CDR1 LGHNT and CDR2 FRNRAP. The CDR3 runs 13 residues. The germline V and J ends were trimmed by 8 bases and 5 bases, with 15 bases remaining between them. The CDR3 loop reads CASTSGLLTEAFF. CDR3 coding DNA: TGTGCTAGTACCTCAGGGCTTCTGACTGAAGCTTTCTTT.

V is TRBV13 and J is TRBJ2-1, with TRBD2 matching 12 bases. Per the germline V gene, CDR1 is PRHDT and CDR2 is FYEKMQ (reference sequence). The V and J ends lost 5 bases and 0 bases, in that order; junction bases with no gene match: 5. The CDR3 runs to 17 residues. The DNA of the CDR3 is TGTGCCAGCAGCGAGACTAGCGGGGGATCCTCCTACAATGAGCAGTTCTTC. It yields the protein CASSETSGGSSYNEQFF. Combining the CDR3 with reference TRBV13 and TRBJ2-1 gives the whole variable domain AAGVIQSPRHLIKEKRETATLKCYPIPRHDTVYWYQQGPGQDPQFLISFYEKMQSDKGSIPDRFSAQQFSDYHSELNMSSLELGDSALYFCASSETSGGSSYNEQFFGPGTRLTVL.

The chain is built from TRBV19 and TRBJ2-7; weak D call: TRBD2 (5 bases). Trimming stripped 1 base from V and 0 bases from J, with 7 bases between. Germline V CDR1 and CDR2: LNHDA, SQIVND (reference sequence). The CDR3 sequence is 14 residues long. The CDR3 coding sequence is TGTGCCAGTAGTATAGGTGGGAGCTCCTACGAGCAGTACTTC. Translated: CASSIGGSSYEQYF.

The chain couples TRBV27 to TRBJ1-1; D remains unclear. The germline V and J ends were trimmed by 4 bases and 0 bases, with 6 bases remaining between them. CDR1 and CDR2 from the germline V gene are MNHEY and SMNVEV (reference sequence). The CDR3 totals 13 residues. The CDR3 DNA reads as TGTGCCAGCAGTTCCAAAATGAACACTGAAGCTTTCTTT. Amino acid sequence: CASSSKMNTEAFF.

The J gene is TRBJ2-5, the V gene TRBV19; TRBD2 matches 14 bases. V shed 5 bases and J 5 bases; nucleotides not matched to a gene: 4. Per germline, CDR1 LNHDA and CDR2 SQIVND (reference sequence). This CDR3 is built from 15 residues. As DNA, the CDR3 is TGTGCCAGTAGTTCCGGACTAGCGGGAGGTGAGACCCAGTACTTC. Its protein product is CASSSGLAGGETQYF.

The chain combines TRBV6-5 with TRBJ2-7; a possible D gene is TRBD1 (5 bases). V lost 5 bases and J lost 4, with 12 bases in between. The CDR3 consists of 13 residues. Germline-derived CDR1 and CDR2 are MNHEY and SVGAGI. The CDR3 reads CASSDLSGYEQYF. DNA of the CDR3: TGTGCCAGCAGTGATCTATCAGGGTACGAGCAGTACTTC.

The chain's CDR3 is CASSPVDTQYF. DNA of the CDR3: TGTGCCAGCTCACCCGTAGATACGCAGTATTTT. The genes are TRBV18 and TRBJ2-3; D not certain. CDR3 length: 11 residues. The V end lost 3 bases, the J end lost 5 bases, and 3 bases lay between the germline ends. Germline V lookup: CDR1 KGHSH, CDR2 LQKENI.

The V call is TRBV4-1, the J call TRBJ1-2; 12 bases align to TRBD1. Germline V gives CDR1 MGHRA, CDR2 YSYEKL. The ends lost 4 bases at V and 2 bases at J; junction bases unmatched: 5. There are 16 residues in the CDR3. The CDR3 DNA sequence: TGCGCCAGCAGCCTCCCGGGGACAGGGGGCAACTATGGCTACACCTTC. It is translated as CASSLPGTGGNYGYTF.

The V and J genes are TRBV30 and TRBJ1-1, with 7 positions matching TRBD1. V gave up 4 bases and J gave up 4 bases; unmatched junction bases: 15. CDR3 size: 16 residues. Per germline, CDR1 GTSNPN and CDR2 SVGIG (reference sequence). This CDR3 is CAWILWKGAYGTEAFF. The CDR3 nucleotides read TGTGCCTGGATTCTCTGGAAGGGGGCGTATGGCACTGAAGCTTTCTTT.

The chain carries TRBV5-6 and TRBJ2-3; 12 bases are shared with TRBD2. The J segment lost 4 bases and the V segment lost 4 bases, leaving 7 bases of the junction unmatched. Germline V gene data show CDR1 as SGHDT and CDR2 as YYEEEE. The CDR3 totals 16 residues. CDR3 protein: CASSKGTSGRPDTQYF. The DNA for the CDR3 is TGTGCCAGCAGCAAGGGAACTAGCGGGAGGCCAGATACGCAGTATTTT.

This clone was seen once. The chain uses TRBV4-1 and TRBJ1-5, with no clear D. From germline, CDR1 is MGHRA and CDR2 YSYEKL. Between the trimmed V and J ends, which lost 1 base and 5 bases, there was a span of 15 bases. This CDR3 is built from 16 residues. CDR3 loop: CASSQARQNFDQPQHF. In DNA, the CDR3 is TGCGCCAGCAGCCAAGCTCGTCAGAATTTCGATCAGCCCCAGCATTTT.

Here the CDR3 DNA reads TGTGCCACGGGGACGGCCGCTAACTATGGCTACACCTTC. It translates to CATGTAANYGYTF. The V call is TRBV15, the J call TRBJ1-2; tentatively, D is TRBD1 (5 bases). The V gene's germline CDR1 is LNHNV and CDR2 YYDKDF (reference sequence). Trimming pared 9 bases from V and 0 bases from J, leaving 11 bases between. The CDR3 has 13 amino acids. Complete variable domain (other parts from reference TRBV15 and TRBJ1-2): DAMVIQNPRYQVTQFGKPVTLSCSQTLNHNVMYWYQQKSSQAPKLLFHYYDKDFNNEADTPDNFQSRRPNTSFCFLDIRSPGLGDTAMYLCATGTAANYGYTFGSGTRLTVV.

V and J are TRBV6-5 and TRBJ2-3; no clear D gene. CDR3 size: 12 residues. V lost 8 bases and J lost 1, with 7 bases in between. Looked up from germline, CDR1 is MNHEY and CDR2 is SVGAGI. CDR3 protein: CASGQGTDTQYF. In DNA, the CDR3 is TGTGCCAGCGGCCAGGGCACAGATACGCAGTATTTT.

The chain couples TRBV11-2 to TRBJ2-7; 9 nucleotides line up with TRBD2. The CDR3 is made up of 17 amino acids. Germline loops: CDR1 SGHAT, CDR2 FQNNGV. V was clipped by 5 bases and J by 2 bases; unmatched bases: 13. CDR3 protein: CASSPYNGLARTYEQYF. In DNA, the CDR3 is TGTGCCAGCAGCCCGTACAACGGACTAGCGAGGACCTACGAGCAGTACTTC.

V and J are TRBV10-1 and TRBJ1-5; 8 bases fit TRBD1. J lost 1 base, V lost 6 bases, and 5 bases had no gene match. Per germline, CDR1 WNHNN and CDR2 SYGVQD (reference sequence). The CDR3 is made up of 15 amino acids. CDR3 sequence: CASRLRTGSNQPQHF. DNA for the CDR3: TGCGCCAGCAGACTTAGGACAGGGAGCAATCAGCCCCAGCATTTT.

This CDR3 is CASSQVAGDTGELFF. Here the CDR3 DNA reads TGTGCCAGCAGCCAAGTAGCGGGAGACACCGGGGAGCTGTTTTTT. The rearrangement joins TRBV4-2 to TRBJ2-2; 9 bases agree with TRBD2. V lost 1 base, J lost 3 bases, and 0 bases stayed unmatched. This CDR3 comprises 15 residues. The germline V gene encodes CDR1 LGHNA and CDR2 YNFKEQ.

V gene TRBV9 combines with J gene TRBJ2-3; no definite D call. The CDR3 contains 15 residues. CDR1 is SGDLS, CDR2 YYNGEE, per germline. V gave up 3 bases and J gave up 0 bases, with 11 bases separating them. CDR3 nucleotide sequence: TGTGCCAGCAGCGGGATGACTTCTAGCACAGATACGCAGTATTTT. This codes for CASSGMTSSTDTQYF.

The CDR3 region is CASSSVGQAGETQYF. CDR3 coding DNA: TGTGCCAGCAGCTCCGTGGGACAGGCGGGAGAGACCCAGTACTTC. The rearrangement joins TRBV7-7 to TRBJ2-5; 8 positions match TRBD1. Germline trimming cut 4 bases from V and 4 bases from J; bases unmatched to any gene: 8. In germline, CDR1 is SSHAT, CDR2 FNYEAQ (reference sequence). This CDR3 is 15 amino acids long.

The chain has TRBV6-1 and TRBJ2-4, with 9 nucleotides matching TRBD1. The CDR3 covers 15 residues. Losses at the gene ends were 8 bases for V and 0 bases for J; bases not matched to a gene: 5. Germline loops: CDR1 MNHNS, CDR2 SASEGT. As DNA, the CDR3 is TGTGCCAGCGGGACAGGGCCGGGAGCCAAAAACATTCAGTACTTC. This sequence encodes CASGTGPGAKNIQYF.

The chain carries TRBV30 and TRBJ1-3, with TRBD1 matching over 7 bases. Trimming took 0 bases from V and 0 from J; bases not matched to a gene: 5. Germline V gene sequence: CDR1 GTSNPN, CDR2 SVGIG (reference sequence). This CDR3 spans 16 amino acids. CDR3 sequence (DNA): TGTGCCTGGAGTGTCGGCGACAGGGTCTCTGGAAACACCATATATTTT. Translating it yields CAWSVGDRVSGNTIYF.

The chain has TRBV15 and TRBJ2-1, with TRBD2 identical over 8 bases. CDR3 length: 16 residues. Germline CDR1 is LNHNV and CDR2 is YYDKDF (reference sequence). V lost 4 bases to trimming and J lost 4 bases; unmatched junction nucleotides: 9. CDR3 bases: TGTGCCACCAGCACATCGGGAGGGCCTTCATACAATGAGCAGTTCTTC. Translation: CATSTSGGPSYNEQFF.

This clone has a single count. This CDR3 reads CAISESVDGYTF. The CDR3 nucleotides are TGTGCCATCAGTGAGTCGGTAGATGGCTACACCTTC. This chain links TRBV10-3 with TRBJ1-2; D ambiguous. The germline V and J ends were trimmed by 0 bases and 6 bases, with 5 bases remaining between them. Germline assignment: CDR1 ENHRY and CDR2 SYGVKD. The length of the CDR3 is 12 residues.

The chain couples TRBV10-2 to TRBJ2-7, with D possibly called TRBD1 or TRBD2 (5 bases each). The germline V gene encodes CDR1 WSHSY and CDR2 SAAADI. This CDR3 contains 12 residues. V lost 4 bases to trimming and J lost 4 bases, with 8 bases between them. DNA for the CDR3: TGCGCCAGCAGTGGGGACGGTTACGAGCAGTACTTC. Its protein product is CASSGDGYEQYF.

The chain is built from TRBV6-5 and TRBJ2-7, with D possibly matching TRBD2 (6 bases). Deletions cut 7 bases from V and 5 bases from J, with 21 bases between. CDR1 and CDR2 (germline): MNHEY, SVGAGI. The CDR3 runs 15 residues. CDR3: CASIPDRGSPNEQYF. For the CDR3, the DNA is TGTGCCAGCATTCCGGATCGGGGGTCCCCTAACGAGCAGTACTTC.

The chain has TRBV7-3 and TRBJ2-2, with D perhaps TRBD2 (7 bases). Trimming took 5 bases from V and 4 from J, leaving 14 bases between them. CDR1 and CDR2 (germline): SGHTA, FQGTGA. This CDR3 has 15 residues. The CDR3 DNA reads TGTGCCAGCAGCCCTGGGGGGGCGGTCACCGGGGAGCTGTTTTTT. Translation gives CASSPGGAVTGELFF.

The V gene is TRBV7-2, the J gene TRBJ2-3; D unresolved. V was shortened by 5 bases and J by 3 bases, with 12 bases between the two germline ends. The V gene's germline CDR1 is SGHTA and CDR2 FQGNSA. The CDR3 is 14 amino acids. For the CDR3, the DNA is TGTGCCAGCAGCCCCGTCCGTGGGACAGATACGCAGTATTTT. Protein sequence: CASSPVRGTDTQYF.

The J gene is TRBJ2-5, the V gene TRBV15; 8 bases agree with TRBD1. The CDR3 spans 18 residues. CDR1 is LNHNV, CDR2 YYDKDF, per germline (reference sequence). Trimming took 0 bases from V and 2 from J; bases not matched to a gene: 11. The CDR3 sequence: CATSRDRRQGAVQETQYF. The CDR3 DNA sequence: TGTGCCACCAGCAGAGATAGGCGGCAGGGGGCGGTTCAAGAGACCCAGTACTTC.